These 19 T cell receptor beta chains share one sample of origin, sequenced in a study of cytomegalovirus exposure and HLA in healthy donors. PCR amplification relied on 60 Vbeta primers (plus 13 Jbeta primers). The table came from immunoSEQ multiplex PCR; TCRdb's copy has only in-frame clones and leaves some out. Of about 140,000 clones listed, roughly 76% were seen once; the top ten hold 1.3%. The specimen sequenced was PBMCs. The receptors here all came from a woman aged 40 to 55 in good health and CMV-seronegative.

CDR3 in DNA: TGTGCCAGCAGCCCGCCGGGACAGGGCTATGGCTACACCTTC. Translated: CASSPPGQGYGYTF. This chain uses TRBV7-8 with TRBJ1-2; 9 bases align to TRBD1. The CDR3 sequence is 14 residues long. The V segment lost 5 bases and the J segment 4 bases; nucleotides outside the gene matches: 5. Looked up from germline, CDR1 is SGHVS and CDR2 is FQNEAQ.

The gene calls are TRBV5-6 and TRBJ1-1; 10 nucleotides match TRBD1. The trim removed 2 bases at V and 7 bases at J, leaving 5 bases unmatched. The CDR3 loop spans 14 amino acids. Germline loops: CDR1 SGHDT, CDR2 YYEEEE. DNA for the CDR3: TGTGCCAGCAGCTTATCCGGACAGGGGGTTGAAGCTTTCTTT. Protein sequence: CASSLSGQGVEAFF.

V gene TRBV11-3 combines with J gene TRBJ2-1; TRBD2 matches 10 bases. The germline CDR1 and CDR2 sequences are SGHNT and YENEEA. The length of the CDR3 is 16 residues. Losses at the gene ends were 4 bases for V and 5 bases for J; bases not matched to a gene: 8. The CDR3 region is CASSSYALAGDNEQFF. The CDR3 region has the DNA TGTGCCAGCAGCTCATACGCTCTAGCGGGGGACAATGAGCAGTTCTTC.

This clone is a singleton in its sample. The CDR3 bases are TGTGCCAGTAGTTCCCGGGACAGGGCTCTTTTCTACACCTTC. As protein: CASSSRDRALFYTF. The chain links TRBV19 to TRBJ1-2, with TRBD1 matching 9 bases. Looked up from germline, CDR1 is LNHDA and CDR2 is SQIVND (reference sequence). V shed 5 bases, J shed 10 bases, and the junction held 11 bases outside the gene matches. The CDR3 length is 14 residues.

The chain uses TRBV18 and TRBJ1-1, with a tentative D call TRBD1 (5 bases). The germline V gene encodes CDR1 KGHSH and CDR2 LQKENI. The CDR3 totals 13 residues. V was shortened by 3 bases and J by 6 bases, with 11 bases between the two germline ends. The CDR3 nucleotides read TGTGCCAGCTCACCCGGCAGGGTCTCTGAAGCTTTCTTT. Its protein product is CASSPGRVSEAFF.

J is TRBJ2-1 and V is TRBV7-9; perhaps TRBD1 as D (6 bases). CDR3 length: 12 amino acids. Trimming cost V 5 bases and J 8 bases, with 10 bases left between them. Per germline, CDR1 SEHNR and CDR2 FQNEAQ (reference sequence). The DNA for the CDR3 is TGTGCCAGCAGCCCATCAGGGGATGAGCAGTTCTTC. It is translated as CASSPSGDEQFF.

This chain joins TRBV4-1 and TRBJ2-5, with D possibly matching TRBD2 (5 bases). Trimming removed 2 bases at V and 3 bases at J, with 13 bases between. The V gene's germline CDR1 is MGHRA and CDR2 YSYEKL. CDR3 length: 15 amino acids. The CDR3 DNA reads TGCGCCAGCAGCCAACTGGTAGCGAGAAAAGAGACCCAGTACTTC. It codes for CASSQLVARKETQYF.

This clone was picked up one time. The chain recombines TRBV4-1 with TRBJ1-2, with D perhaps matching TRBD1 (6 bases). The CDR3 is made up of 17 amino acids. CDR1 is MGHRA and CDR2 is YSYEKL in the germline V gene. Trimming pared 0 bases from V and 0 bases from J, leaving 14 bases between. CDR3 sequence reads: CASSQDPGAAANYGYTF. In DNA, the CDR3 is TGCGCCAGCAGCCAAGACCCAGGGGCGGCAGCTAACTATGGCTACACCTTC.

The rearrangement joins TRBV6-1 to TRBJ2-5; D not certain. Germline V gene sequence: CDR1 MNHNS, CDR2 SASEGT. Trimming pared 4 bases from V and 9 bases from J, leaving 12 bases between. This CDR3 contains 12 residues. The CDR3 protein is CASSATPAAQYF. The CDR3 DNA sequence: TGTGCCAGCAGTGCAACCCCTGCGGCCCAGTACTTC.

This clone has just a few counts. The chain recombines TRBV4-1 with TRBJ2-5; 7 bases agree with TRBD2. Trimming removed 1 base from V and 3 bases from J; junction bases left unmatched: 2. Per the germline V gene, CDR1 is MGHRA and CDR2 is YSYEKL. The CDR3 is 14 residues long. CDR3 DNA sequence: TGCGCCAGCAGCCAAGGAACTAGCGAAGAGACCCAGTACTTC. This encodes CASSQGTSEETQYF.

V is TRBV6-6 and J is TRBJ1-1, with unresolved D. The CDR3 runs to 11 residues. Germline CDR1 reads MNHNY; CDR2 reads SVGAGI (reference sequence). V was trimmed by 4 bases and J by 5 bases, leaving 5 bases between them. The CDR3 nucleotides read TGTGCCAGCAGTTCTAGAACTGAAGCTTTCTTT. Its protein is CASSSRTEAFF.

V and J are TRBV7-2 and TRBJ2-5, with 10 bases aligning to TRBD2. V gave up 5 bases and J gave up 5 bases; unmatched junction bases: 14. Germline loops: CDR1 SGHTA, CDR2 FQGNSA. This CDR3 region has 17 residues. The CDR3 sequence is CASSTTKRGGLWETQYF. As DNA, the CDR3 is TGTGCCAGCAGCACCACCAAGCGGGGGGGCCTGTGGGAGACCCAGTACTTC. The full variable domain, with the rest looked up from reference TRBV7-2 and TRBJ2-5, is GAGVSQSPSNKVTEKGKDVELRCDPISGHTALYWYRQSLGQGLEFLIYFQGNSAPDKSGLPSDRFSAERTGGSVSTLTIQRTQQEDSAVYLCASSTTKRGGLWETQYFGPGTRLLVL.

The chain recombines TRBV4-2 with TRBJ2-3, with 9 bases lining up with TRBD1. Germline CDR1 reads LGHNA; CDR2 reads YNFKEQ. Trimming cost V 4 bases and J 3 bases; bases outside gene matches: 8. The CDR3 contains 16 residues. In DNA, the CDR3 is TGTGCCAGCAGCCCGCGGGACAGGGAGCCTACAGATACGCAGTATTTT. Translation: CASSPRDREPTDTQYF.

The chain joins TRBV27 to TRBJ1-3; D remains ambiguous. The germline CDR1 and CDR2 sequences are MNHEY and SMNVEV (reference sequence). V lost 0 bases, J lost 7 bases, and 10 bases lay in between. The CDR3 spans 14 residues. CDR3 amino acids: CASSLSLRSNTIYF. The CDR3 nucleotides are TGTGCCAGCAGTTTATCCTTAAGGAGCAACACCATATATTTT.

The chain combines TRBV4-1 with TRBJ1-2; no definite D call. V lost 0 bases to trimming and J lost 13 bases, with 15 bases between them. The CDR3 runs 13 residues. Per germline, CDR1 MGHRA and CDR2 YSYEKL. The DNA for the CDR3 is TGCGCCAGCAGCCAAGATCAAAATTCGGTGCCCACCTTC. Translation gives CASSQDQNSVPTF.

The rearrangement joins TRBV5-5 to TRBJ1-4; perhaps TRBD1 as D (5 bases). Germline loops: CDR1 SGHKS, CDR2 YYEKEE (reference sequence). The CDR3 covers 16 residues. V was pared by 0 bases and J by 8 bases, with 17 bases between. CDR3 DNA sequence: TGTGCCAGCAGCTTGGCCTTAGCAGGGTTGGTCGAAAAACTGTTTTTT. As protein: CASSLALAGLVEKLFF. Based on the CDR3 plus reference TRBV5-5 and TRBJ1-4, the full variable domain is DAGVTQSPTHLIKTRGQQVTLRCSPISGHKSVSWYQQVLGQGPQFIFQYYEKEERGRGNFPDRFSARQFPNYSSELNVNALLLGDSALYLCASSLALAGLVEKLFFGSGTQLSVL.

The genes are TRBV7-2 and TRBJ1-4; no definite D call. The germline V gene has CDR1 SGHTA and CDR2 FQGNSA. The V gene lost 5 bases and the J gene lost 4 bases, with 14 bases spanning the gap. This CDR3 is built from 15 residues. CDR3 in amino acids: CASSTRSGVNEKLFF. As DNA, the CDR3 is TGTGCCAGCAGCACCCGAAGCGGGGTTAATGAAAAACTGTTTTTT.

This chain joins TRBV7-3 and TRBJ2-2; D is undetermined. The CDR3 sequence is 14 residues long. The V and J ends lost 2 bases and 6 bases respectively, with 10 bases between them. CDR1 is SGHTA, CDR2 FQGTGA, per germline. The CDR3 is CASSLDPEAGELFF. In DNA form, the CDR3 reads TGTGCCAGCAGCTTAGACCCCGAGGCCGGGGAGCTGTTTTTT.

In regard to this clone: A read error may account for a junction end that differs from germline. The chain carries TRBV28 and TRBJ2-3, with TRBD1 identical over 8 bases. Per the germline V gene, CDR1 is MDHEN and CDR2 is SYDVKM. CDR3 length: 13 amino acids. The CDR3, as DNA: TGTGCCAGCAGTTTCGGAGGGACAGGTACGCAGTATTTT. Protein sequence: CASSFGGTGTQYF.